These 3 T cell receptor beta chains originate from one sample sequenced in a study of tumor-infiltrating lymphocytes in primary liver carcinoma. TCR beta cDNA came from approximately 0.55 ug total RNA, primed with a constant-region primer. Libraries covering TCR beta were generated through three nested multiplex PCR rounds (using a slightly modified ARM-PCR). For 10 cycles apiece, the opening two PCR rounds ran with TRBV1-TRBV30 forward primers and a C-beta reverse primer. TCRdb itself ran the multiplex PCR reads through MiXCR, one entry per CDR3 protein. The table lists approximately 330,000 distinct CDR3 sequences, 65% of them singletons. The study extracted blood RNA from unsorted whole blood and also extracted germline DNA. What was sequenced was peripheral blood. Receptors originate from a man aged 40-50 years with primary liver carcinoma and hepatitis B virus infection.

Concerning this clonotype: At one end the junction does not follow the germline gene, possibly because of a read error. V is TRBV12-3 or TRBV12-4 and J is TRBJ2-7, with a weak D call TRBD2 (6 bases). This CDR3 comprises 14 residues. The CDR3 DNA reads as TGTGCCTGCAGTTTCGGAGCGGGTGCCTACGAACAGTACTTC. It specifies CACSFGAGAYEQYF.

This chain links TRBV5-1 with TRBJ2-1; perhaps TRBD2 as D (6 bases). Germline V lookup: CDR1 SGHRS, CDR2 YFSETQ. The CDR3 is made up of 14 amino acids. The V end was cut by 4 bases, the J end by 9 bases, with 17 bases between. This CDR3 is CASSHRDLGPEQFF. DNA of the CDR3: TGCGCCAGCAGCCACCGGGACTTAGGGCCTGAGCAGTTCTTC.

The table lists this clonotype with many counts. This sequence joins TRBV4-1 and TRBJ2-1; tentatively, D is TRBD1 (5 bases). V was cut by 4 bases and J by 10 bases, with 14 bases left in between. The CDR3 runs to 13 residues. In germline, CDR1 is MGHRA, CDR2 YSYEKL. The CDR3 loop reads CASSPLRTREQFF. In nucleotides, the CDR3 is TGCGCCAGCAGCCCACTTCGGACAAGGGAGCAGTTCTTC.